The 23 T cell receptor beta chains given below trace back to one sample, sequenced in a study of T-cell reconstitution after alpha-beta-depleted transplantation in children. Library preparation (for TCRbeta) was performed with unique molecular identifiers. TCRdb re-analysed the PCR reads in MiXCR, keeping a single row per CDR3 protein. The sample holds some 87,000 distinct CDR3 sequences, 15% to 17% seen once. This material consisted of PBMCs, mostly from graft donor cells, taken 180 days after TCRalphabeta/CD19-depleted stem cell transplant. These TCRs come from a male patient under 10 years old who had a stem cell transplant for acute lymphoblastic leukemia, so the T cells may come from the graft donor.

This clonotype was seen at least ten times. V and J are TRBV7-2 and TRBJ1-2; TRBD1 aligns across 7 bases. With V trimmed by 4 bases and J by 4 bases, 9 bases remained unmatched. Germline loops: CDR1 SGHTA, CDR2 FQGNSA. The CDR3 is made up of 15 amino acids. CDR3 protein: CASSSGQPPIYGYTF. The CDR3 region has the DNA TGTGCCAGCAGCTCGGGACAGCCCCCAATCTATGGCTACACCTTC.

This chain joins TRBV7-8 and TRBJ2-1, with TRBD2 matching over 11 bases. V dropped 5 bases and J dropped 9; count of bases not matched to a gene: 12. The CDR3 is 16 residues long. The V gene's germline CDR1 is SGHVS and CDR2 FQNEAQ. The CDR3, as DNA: TGTGCCAGCAGCCCCCCTAGCGGGGGGCCCGTGGGTGAGCAGTTCTTC. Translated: CASSPPSGGPVGEQFF.

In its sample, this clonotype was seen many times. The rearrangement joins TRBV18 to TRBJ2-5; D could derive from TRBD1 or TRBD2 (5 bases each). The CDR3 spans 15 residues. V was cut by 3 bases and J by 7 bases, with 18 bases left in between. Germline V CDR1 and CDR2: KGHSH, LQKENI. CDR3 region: CASSPPGTAKRTQYF. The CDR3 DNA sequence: TGTGCCAGCTCACCGCCCGGGACGGCTAAGAGGACCCAGTACTTC.

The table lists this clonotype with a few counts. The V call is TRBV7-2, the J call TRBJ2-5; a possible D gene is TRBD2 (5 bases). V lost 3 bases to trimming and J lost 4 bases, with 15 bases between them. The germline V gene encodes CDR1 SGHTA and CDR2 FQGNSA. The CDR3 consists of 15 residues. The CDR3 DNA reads TGTGCCAGCAGCTTGTGGCCCCAGCGGATAGAGACCCAGTACTTC. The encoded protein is CASSLWPQRIETQYF.

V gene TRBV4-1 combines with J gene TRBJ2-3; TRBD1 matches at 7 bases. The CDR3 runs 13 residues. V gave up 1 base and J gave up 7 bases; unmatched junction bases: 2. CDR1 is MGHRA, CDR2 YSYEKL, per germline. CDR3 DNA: TGCGCCAGCAGCCAAGGGGACAGTCATACGCAGTATTTT. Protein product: CASSQGDSHTQYF.

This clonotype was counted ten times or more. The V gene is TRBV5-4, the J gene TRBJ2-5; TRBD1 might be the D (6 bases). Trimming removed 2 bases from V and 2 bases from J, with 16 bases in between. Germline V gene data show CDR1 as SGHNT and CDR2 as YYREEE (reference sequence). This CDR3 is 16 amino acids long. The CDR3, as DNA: TGTGCCAGCAGCTTAAGAACGGGGACACTGCAAGAGACCCAGTACTTC. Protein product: CASSLRTGTLQETQYF.

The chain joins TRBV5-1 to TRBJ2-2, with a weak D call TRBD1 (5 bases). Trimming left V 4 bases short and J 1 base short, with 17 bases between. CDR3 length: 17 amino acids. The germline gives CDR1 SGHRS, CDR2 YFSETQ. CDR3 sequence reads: CASSPVRQRLNTGELFF. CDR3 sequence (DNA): TGCGCCAGCAGCCCGGTAAGACAGAGGCTGAACACCGGGGAGCTGTTTTTT.

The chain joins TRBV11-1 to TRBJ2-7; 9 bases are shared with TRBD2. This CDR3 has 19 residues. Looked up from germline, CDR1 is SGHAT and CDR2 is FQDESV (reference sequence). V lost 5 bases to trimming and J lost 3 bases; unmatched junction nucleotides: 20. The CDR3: CASSILPNLAGRGRYEQYF. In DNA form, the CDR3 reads TGTGCCAGCAGCATTCTTCCCAATCTAGCGGGGCGGGGTCGCTACGAGCAGTACTTC.

CDR3 sequence (DNA): TGTGCCAGCAGTTTATTCGGGGACAGGTACACTGAAGCTTTCTTT. Translating it yields CASSLFGDRYTEAFF. The rearrangement joins TRBV27 to TRBJ1-1, with TRBD1 identical over 8 bases. CDR1 MNHEY and CDR2 SMNVEV come from the germline V gene (reference sequence). The ends lost 1 base at V and 3 bases at J; junction bases unmatched: 4. This CDR3 is built from 15 residues.

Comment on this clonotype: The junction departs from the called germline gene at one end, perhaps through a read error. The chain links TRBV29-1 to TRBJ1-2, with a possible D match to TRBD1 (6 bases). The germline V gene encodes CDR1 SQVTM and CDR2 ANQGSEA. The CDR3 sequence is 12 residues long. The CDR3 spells CCVVGQFDGYTF. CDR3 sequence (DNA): TGCTGCGTTGTTGGACAGTTTGATGGCTACACCTTC.

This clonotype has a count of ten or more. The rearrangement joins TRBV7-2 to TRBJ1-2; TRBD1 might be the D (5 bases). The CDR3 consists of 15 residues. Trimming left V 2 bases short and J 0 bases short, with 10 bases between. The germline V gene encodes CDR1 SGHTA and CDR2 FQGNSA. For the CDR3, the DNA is TGTGCCAGCAGCTTAAACGGGGGGGCTAACTATGGCTACACCTTC. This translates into CASSLNGGANYGYTF. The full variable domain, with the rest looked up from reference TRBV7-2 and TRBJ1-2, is GAGVSQSPSNKVTEKGKDVELRCDPISGHTALYWYRQSLGQGLEFLIYFQGNSAPDKSGLPSDRFSAERTGGSVSTLTIQRTQQEDSAVYLCASSLNGGANYGYTFGSGTRLTVV.

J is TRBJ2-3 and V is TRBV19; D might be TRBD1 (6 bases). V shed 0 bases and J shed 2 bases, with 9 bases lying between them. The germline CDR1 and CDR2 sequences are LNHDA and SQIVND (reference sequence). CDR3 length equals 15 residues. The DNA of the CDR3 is TGTGCCAGTAGTATAGATCAGGGGAACACAGATACGCAGTATTTT. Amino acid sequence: CASSIDQGNTDTQYF.

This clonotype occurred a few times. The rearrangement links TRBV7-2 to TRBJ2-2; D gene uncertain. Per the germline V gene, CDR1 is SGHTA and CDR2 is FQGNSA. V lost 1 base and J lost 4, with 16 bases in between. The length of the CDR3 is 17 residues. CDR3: CASSLGFSFVRTGELFF. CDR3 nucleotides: TGTGCCAGCAGCTTAGGTTTTTCGTTCGTCCGCACCGGGGAGCTGTTTTTT. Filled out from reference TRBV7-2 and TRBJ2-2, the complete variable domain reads GAGVSQSPSNKVTEKGKDVELRCDPISGHTALYWYRQSLGQGLEFLIYFQGNSAPDKSGLPSDRFSAERTGGSVSTLTIQRTQQEDSAVYLCASSLGFSFVRTGELFFGEGSRLTVL.

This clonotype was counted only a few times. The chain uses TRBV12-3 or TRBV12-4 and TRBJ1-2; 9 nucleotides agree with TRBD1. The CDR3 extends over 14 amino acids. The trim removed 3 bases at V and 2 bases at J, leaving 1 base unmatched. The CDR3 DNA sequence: TGTGCCAGCAGTTTTGGGACAGGGAACTATGGCTACACCTTC. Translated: CASSFGTGNYGYTF.

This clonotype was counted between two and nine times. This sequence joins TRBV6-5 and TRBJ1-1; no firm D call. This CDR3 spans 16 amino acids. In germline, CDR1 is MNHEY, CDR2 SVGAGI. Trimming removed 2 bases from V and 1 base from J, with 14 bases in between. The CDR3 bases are TGTGCCAGCAGTTACGGGTGGAGGGTGTCGAACACTGAAGCTTTCTTT. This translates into CASSYGWRVSNTEAFF.

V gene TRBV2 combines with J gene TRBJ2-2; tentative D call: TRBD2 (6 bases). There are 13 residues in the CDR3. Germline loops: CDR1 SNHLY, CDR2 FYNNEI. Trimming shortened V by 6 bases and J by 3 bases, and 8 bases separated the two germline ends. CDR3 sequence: CASREGDTGELFF. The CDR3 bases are TGTGCCAGCAGGGAGGGTGACACCGGGGAGCTGTTTTTT.

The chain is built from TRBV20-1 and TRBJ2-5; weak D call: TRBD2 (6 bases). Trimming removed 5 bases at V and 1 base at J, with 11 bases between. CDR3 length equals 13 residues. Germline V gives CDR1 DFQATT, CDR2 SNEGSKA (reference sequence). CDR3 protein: CSAAGTGQETQYF. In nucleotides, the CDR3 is TGCAGTGCTGCCGGGACTGGCCAAGAGACCCAGTACTTC.

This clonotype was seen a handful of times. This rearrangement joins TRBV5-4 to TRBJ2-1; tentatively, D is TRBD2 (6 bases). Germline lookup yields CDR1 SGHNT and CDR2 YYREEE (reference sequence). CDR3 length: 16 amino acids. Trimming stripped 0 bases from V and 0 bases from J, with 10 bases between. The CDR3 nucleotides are TGTGCCAGCAGCTTGGGAGGCGGGGTCTCCTACAATGAGCAGTTCTTC. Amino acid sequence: CASSLGGGVSYNEQFF.

The CDR3 DNA is TGCGCCAGCAGCTTGGGATATGGGGGGCCCCAGCATTTT. Translated: CASSLGYGGPQHF. The chain combines TRBV5-1 with TRBJ1-5; maybe TRBD1 (5 bases). Germline V lookup: CDR1 SGHRS, CDR2 YFSETQ. The CDR3 spans 13 residues. V lost 0 bases and J lost 9, with 10 bases in between.

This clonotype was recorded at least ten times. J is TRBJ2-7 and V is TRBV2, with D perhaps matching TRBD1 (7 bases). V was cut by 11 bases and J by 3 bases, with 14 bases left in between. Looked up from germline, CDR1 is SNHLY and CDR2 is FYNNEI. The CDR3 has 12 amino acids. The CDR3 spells CAAGQLYYEQYF. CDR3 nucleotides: TGTGCCGCGGGACAGCTATACTACGAGCAGTACTTC.

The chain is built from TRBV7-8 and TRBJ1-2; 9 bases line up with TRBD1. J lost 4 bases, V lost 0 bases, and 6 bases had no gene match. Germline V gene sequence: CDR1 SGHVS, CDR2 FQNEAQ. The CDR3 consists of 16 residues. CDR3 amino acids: CASSLAGKQGAYGYTF. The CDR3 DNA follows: TGTGCCAGCAGCTTAGCTGGGAAACAGGGGGCCTATGGCTACACCTTC. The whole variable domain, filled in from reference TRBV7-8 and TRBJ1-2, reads GAGVSQSPRYKVAKRGQDVALRCDPISGHVSLFWYQQALGQGPEFLTYFQNEAQLDKSGLPSDRFFAERPEGSVSTLKIQRTQQEDSAVYLCASSLAGKQGAYGYTFGSGTRLTVV.

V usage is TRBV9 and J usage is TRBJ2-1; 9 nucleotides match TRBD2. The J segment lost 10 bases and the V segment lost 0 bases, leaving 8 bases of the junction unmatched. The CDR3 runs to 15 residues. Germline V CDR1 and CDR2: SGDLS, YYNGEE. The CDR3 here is CASSVEERGAWEQFF. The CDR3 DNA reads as TGTGCCAGCAGCGTAGAGGAGCGGGGGGCCTGGGAGCAGTTCTTC.

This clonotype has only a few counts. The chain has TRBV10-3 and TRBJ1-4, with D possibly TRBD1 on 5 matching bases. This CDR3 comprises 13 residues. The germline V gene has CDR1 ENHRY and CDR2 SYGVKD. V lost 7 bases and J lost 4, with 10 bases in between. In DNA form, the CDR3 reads TGTGCCATCAATCGGGACCTTAATGAAAAACTGTTTTTT. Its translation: CAINRDLNEKLFF.